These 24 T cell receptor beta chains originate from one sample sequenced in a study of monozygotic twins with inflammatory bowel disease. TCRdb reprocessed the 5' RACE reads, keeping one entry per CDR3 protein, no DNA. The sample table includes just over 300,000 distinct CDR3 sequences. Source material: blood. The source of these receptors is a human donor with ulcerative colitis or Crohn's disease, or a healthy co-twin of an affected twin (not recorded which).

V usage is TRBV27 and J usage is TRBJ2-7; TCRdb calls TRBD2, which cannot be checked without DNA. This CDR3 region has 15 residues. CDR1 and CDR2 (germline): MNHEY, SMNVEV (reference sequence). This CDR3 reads CATQTVGLARDEQYF.

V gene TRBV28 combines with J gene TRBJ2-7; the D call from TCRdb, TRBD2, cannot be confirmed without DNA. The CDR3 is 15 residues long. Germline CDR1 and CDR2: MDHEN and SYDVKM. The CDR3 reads CASRRRLAGVYEQYF.

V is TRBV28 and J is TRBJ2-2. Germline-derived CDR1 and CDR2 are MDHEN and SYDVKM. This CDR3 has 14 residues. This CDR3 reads CASSFWRSGGELFF. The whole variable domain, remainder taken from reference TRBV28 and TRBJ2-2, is DVKVTQSSRYLVKRTGEKVFLECVQDMDHENMFWYRQDPGLGLRLIYFSYDVKMKEKGDIPEGYSVSREKKERFSLILESASTNQTSMYLCASSFWRSGGELFFGEGSRLTVL.

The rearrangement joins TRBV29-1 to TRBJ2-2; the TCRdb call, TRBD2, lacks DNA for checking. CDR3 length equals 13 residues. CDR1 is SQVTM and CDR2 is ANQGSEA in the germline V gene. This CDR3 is CSVDGTNTGELFF.

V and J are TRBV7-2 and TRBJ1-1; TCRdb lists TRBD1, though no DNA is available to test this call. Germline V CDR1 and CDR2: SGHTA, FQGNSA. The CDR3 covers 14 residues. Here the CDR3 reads CASSGTVPNTEAFF.

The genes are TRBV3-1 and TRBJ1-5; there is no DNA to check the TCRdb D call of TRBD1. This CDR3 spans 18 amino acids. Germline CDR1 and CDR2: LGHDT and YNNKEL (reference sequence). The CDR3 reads CASSPPGARKNSNQPQHF.

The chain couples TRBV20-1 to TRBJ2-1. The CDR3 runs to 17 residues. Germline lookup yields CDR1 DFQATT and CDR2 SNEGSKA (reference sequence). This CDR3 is CSANGLSGMSLQYEQFF.

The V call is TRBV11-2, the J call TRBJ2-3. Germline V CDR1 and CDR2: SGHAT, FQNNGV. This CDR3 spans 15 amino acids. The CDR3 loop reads CASSLDDGRTDTQYF.

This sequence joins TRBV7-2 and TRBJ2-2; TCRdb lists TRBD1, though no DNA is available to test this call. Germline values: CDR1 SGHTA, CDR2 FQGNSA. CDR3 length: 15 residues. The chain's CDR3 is CASSWGQGLAGELFF.

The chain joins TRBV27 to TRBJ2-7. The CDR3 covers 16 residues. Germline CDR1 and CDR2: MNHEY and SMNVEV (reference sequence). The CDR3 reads CASSSYPQRDAYEQYF.

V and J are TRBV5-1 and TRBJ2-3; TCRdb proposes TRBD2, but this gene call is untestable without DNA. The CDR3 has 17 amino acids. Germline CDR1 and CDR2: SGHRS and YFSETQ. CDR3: CASSGGTSGISTDTQYF.

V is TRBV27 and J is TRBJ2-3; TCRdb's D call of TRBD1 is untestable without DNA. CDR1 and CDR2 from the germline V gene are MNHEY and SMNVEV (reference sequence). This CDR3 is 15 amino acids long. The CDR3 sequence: CASSPRVGSTDTQYF.

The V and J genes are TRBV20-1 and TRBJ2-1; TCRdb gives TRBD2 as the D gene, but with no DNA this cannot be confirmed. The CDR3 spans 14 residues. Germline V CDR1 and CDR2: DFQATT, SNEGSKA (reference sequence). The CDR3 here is CSARDGGGENEQFF.

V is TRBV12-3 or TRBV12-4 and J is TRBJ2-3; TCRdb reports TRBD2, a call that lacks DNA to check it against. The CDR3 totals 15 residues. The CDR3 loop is CASSSRSGLTDTQYF.

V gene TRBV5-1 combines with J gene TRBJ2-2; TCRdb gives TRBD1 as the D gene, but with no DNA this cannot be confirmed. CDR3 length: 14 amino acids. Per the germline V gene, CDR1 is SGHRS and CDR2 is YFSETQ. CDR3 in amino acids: CASSLTGATGELFF.

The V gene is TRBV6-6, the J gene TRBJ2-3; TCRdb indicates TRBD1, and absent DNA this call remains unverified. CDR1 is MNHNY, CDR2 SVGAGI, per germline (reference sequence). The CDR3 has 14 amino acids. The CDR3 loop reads CASSRGQGTDTQYF.

CDR3: CASGGPGRYSYEQYF. This chain connects TRBV27 to TRBJ2-7; TCRdb returns TRBD1, unconfirmable since there is no DNA. The CDR3 is 15 amino acids. CDR1 and CDR2 (germline): MNHEY, SMNVEV (reference sequence).

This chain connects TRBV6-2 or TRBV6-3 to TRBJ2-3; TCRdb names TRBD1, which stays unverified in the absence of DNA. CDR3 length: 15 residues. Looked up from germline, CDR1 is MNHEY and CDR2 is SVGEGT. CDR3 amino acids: CASSYPRGNTDTQYF.

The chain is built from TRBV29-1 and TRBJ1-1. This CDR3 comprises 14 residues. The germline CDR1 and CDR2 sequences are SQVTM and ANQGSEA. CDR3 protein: CSAAERLQNTEAFF.

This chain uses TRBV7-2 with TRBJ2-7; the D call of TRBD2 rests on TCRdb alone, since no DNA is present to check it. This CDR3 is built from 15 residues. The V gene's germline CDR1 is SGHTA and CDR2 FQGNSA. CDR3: CASSLGGGLVYEQYF.

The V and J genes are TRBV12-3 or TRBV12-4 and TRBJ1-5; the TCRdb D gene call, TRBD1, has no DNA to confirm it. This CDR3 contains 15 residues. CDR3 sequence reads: CASSQTGGRLLPQHF.

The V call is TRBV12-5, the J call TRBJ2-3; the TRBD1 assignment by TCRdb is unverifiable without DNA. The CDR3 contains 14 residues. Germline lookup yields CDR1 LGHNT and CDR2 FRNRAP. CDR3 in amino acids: CASGLGAGVDTQYF.

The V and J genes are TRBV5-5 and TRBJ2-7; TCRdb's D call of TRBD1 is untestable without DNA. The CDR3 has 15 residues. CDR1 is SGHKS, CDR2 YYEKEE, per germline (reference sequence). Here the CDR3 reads CASSSGRTHSYEQYF. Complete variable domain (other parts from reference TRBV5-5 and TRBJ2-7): DAGVTQSPTHLIKTRGQQVTLRCSPISGHKSVSWYQQVLGQGPQFIFQYYEKEERGRGNFPDRFSARQFPNYSSELNVNALLLGDSALYLCASSSGRTHSYEQYFGPGTRLTVT.

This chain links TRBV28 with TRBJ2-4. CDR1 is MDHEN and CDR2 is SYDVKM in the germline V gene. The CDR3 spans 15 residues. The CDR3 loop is CASSSRTVAKNIQYF.